This entry lists 29 T cell receptor beta chains sequenced from one sample in a study of CD8 T cells in Susac syndrome. A quantity of about 0.5 to 1 ug RNA underwent reverse transcription using random hexamers. One entry per CDR3 protein, called by TCRdb with MiXCR from the immunoSEQ multiplex PCR reads. The sample shows roughly 150,000 distinct CDR3 sequences, around 95% of them seen only once. Sequencing was performed on CD4+ T cells from PBMCs. These receptor sequences come from a human donor with Susac syndrome.

This chain connects TRBV5-6 to TRBJ2-6; no firm D call. Germline V gene lookup returns CDR1 SGHDT and CDR2 YYEEEE. This CDR3 region has 13 residues. The CDR3 coding sequence is TGTGCTACTCTGAGCTCTGGGGCCAACGTCCTGACTTTC. This sequence encodes CATLSSGANVLTF.

This chain links TRBV5-1 with TRBJ2-7; TRBD1 matches at 8 bases. The CDR3 sequence is 16 residues long. Trimming at V came to 1 base and at J to 2 bases, leaving 8 bases not matched to a gene. Germline V lookup: CDR1 SGHRS, CDR2 YFSETQ. The CDR3 loop reads CASSLSSGTGTYEQYF. CDR3 DNA: TGCGCCAGCAGCTTGTCCTCCGGGACAGGAACCTACGAGCAGTACTTC.

The J gene is TRBJ2-7, the V gene TRBV12-3 or TRBV12-4; D may be TRBD1 (6 bases). This CDR3 spans 15 amino acids. The V gene lost 6 bases and the J gene lost 3 bases, with 18 bases spanning the gap. CDR3: CASSPLTGSGYEQYF. The DNA for the CDR3 is TGTGCCAGCAGCCCCCTTACAGGGAGTGGCTACGAGCAGTACTTC.

The chain couples TRBV18 to TRBJ2-6, with D unresolved. Trimming pared 2 bases from V and 5 bases from J, leaving 16 bases between. The CDR3 totals 17 residues. Per the germline V gene, CDR1 is KGHSH and CDR2 is LQKENI. The CDR3 nucleotides are TGTGCCAGCTCACCAATCGGCCTCTCTCTCTGGGCCAACGTCCTGACTTTC. It encodes CASSPIGLSLWANVLTF.

The J gene is TRBJ1-1, the V gene TRBV20-1; D gene ambiguous. Germline V lookup: CDR1 DFQATT, CDR2 SNEGSKA (reference sequence). The CDR3 is 12 amino acids. V dropped 4 bases and J dropped 3 bases, with 9 bases sitting between them. The CDR3 loop reads CSATLQYTEAFF. In DNA form, the CDR3 reads TGCAGTGCTACGTTACAGTACACTGAAGCTTTCTTT.

The V call is TRBV10-3, the J call TRBJ1-2; TRBD1 is a possible D gene (6 bases). V was shortened by 0 bases and J by 4 bases, with 12 bases between the two germline ends. Germline V lookup: CDR1 ENHRY, CDR2 SYGVKD. The CDR3 contains 15 residues. The CDR3 loop is CAISESRTATYGYTF. The CDR3 bases are TGTGCCATCAGTGAGTCCCGGACAGCCACCTATGGCTACACCTTC.

The gene calls are TRBV9 and TRBJ1-5; 7 bases fit TRBD1. Germline CDR1 is SGDLS and CDR2 is YYNGEE. CDR3 length: 13 amino acids. The V segment lost 4 bases and the J segment 8 bases; nucleotides outside the gene matches: 6. The CDR3 region has the DNA TGTGCCAGCAGCCTCAGAGGGACAGAGCCCCAGCATTTT. Protein product: CASSLRGTEPQHF.

The gene calls are TRBV11-3 and TRBJ2-6; 7 bases fit TRBD1. Trimming removed 5 bases from V and 1 base from J; junction bases left unmatched: 11. This CDR3 spans 18 amino acids. CDR1 and CDR2 (germline): SGHNT, YENEEA. The CDR3 protein is CASSPRDSTFSGANVLTF. The CDR3 DNA sequence: TGTGCCAGCAGCCCCCGGGACAGCACATTTTCTGGGGCCAACGTCCTGACTTTC. The full variable domain, completed using reference TRBV11-3 and TRBJ2-6, is EAGVVQSPRYKIIEKKQPVAFWCNPISGHNTLYWYLQNLGQGPELLIRYENEEAVDDSQLPKDRFSAERLKGVDSTLKIQPAELGDSAVYLCASSPRDSTFSGANVLTFGAGSRLTVL.

J is TRBJ1-2 and V is TRBV2; D gene uncertain. V was clipped by 4 bases and J by 6 bases, with 12 bases between them. CDR3 size: 13 residues. Germline-derived CDR1 and CDR2 are SNHLY and FYNNEI. This CDR3 reads CASSGPTRDGYTF. The CDR3, as DNA: TGTGCCAGCAGTGGACCCACCCGTGATGGCTACACCTTC. Based on the CDR3 plus reference TRBV2 and TRBJ1-2, the full variable domain is EPEVTQTPSHQVTQMGQEVILRCVPISNHLYFYWYRQILGQKVEFLVSFYNNEISEKSEIFDDQFSVERPDGSNFTLKIRSTKLEDSAMYFCASSGPTRDGYTFGSGTRLTVV.

This clonotype was seen a single time. The chain couples TRBV20-1 to TRBJ2-7; D is perhaps TRBD1 or TRBD2 (6 bases each). The germline V gene has CDR1 DFQATT and CDR2 SNEGSKA (reference sequence). The CDR3 loop spans 14 amino acids. The V and J ends lost 7 bases and 5 bases respectively, with 21 bases between them. As DNA, the CDR3 is TGCAGTGGAAGAAGGGGGTTAGGGGGGAACGAGCAGTACTTC. Its protein product is CSGRRGLGGNEQYF.

The chain uses TRBV20-1 and TRBJ1-1; D might be TRBD1 (5 bases). V lost 0 bases and J lost 10, with 9 bases in between. The V gene's germline CDR1 is DFQATT and CDR2 SNEGSKA (reference sequence). The CDR3 spans 11 residues. DNA of the CDR3: TGCAGTGCTAGAGAGGAGGGGCGAGCTTTCTTT. Protein: CSAREEGRAFF.

The chain is built from TRBV4-2 and TRBJ1-1, with no clear D. Germline CDR1 and CDR2: LGHNA and YNFKEQ. CDR3 length: 10 residues. Trimming shortened V by 4 bases and J by 8 bases, and 5 bases separated the two germline ends. The CDR3 here is CASSRPEAFF. Written as DNA, the CDR3 is TGTGCCAGCAGCCGACCCGAAGCTTTCTTT.

The gene calls are TRBV4-3 and TRBJ2-5; 7 bases line up with TRBD2. The germline CDR1 and CDR2 sequences are LGHNA and YSLEER. V shed 0 bases and J 1 base; nucleotides not matched to a gene: 2. CDR3 length: 15 amino acids. CDR3 amino acids: CASSQDGGVQETQYF. The CDR3 DNA reads as TGCGCCAGCAGCCAAGATGGGGGGGTCCAAGAGACCCAGTACTTC.

V usage is TRBV12-3 or TRBV12-4 and J usage is TRBJ1-2; weak D call: TRBD1 (5 bases). V lost 3 bases, J lost 2 bases, and 7 bases lay in between. The CDR3 runs to 13 residues. The DNA for the CDR3 is TGTGCCAGCAGTTTTAGACAGAACTATGGCTACACCTTC. Residues: CASSFRQNYGYTF.

The rearrangement joins TRBV19 to TRBJ2-3, with 11 bases fitting TRBD1. Germline assignment: CDR1 LNHDA and CDR2 SQIVND (reference sequence). J gave up 5 bases and V 7 bases, and 5 bases lay outside the gene matches. The CDR3 totals 14 residues. CDR3 sequence: CASTDRGREDTQYF. DNA of the CDR3: TGTGCCAGTACGGACAGGGGGCGCGAAGATACGCAGTATTTT.

With regard to this clonotype: One end of the junction fails to match germline, which may point to a read error. The chain combines TRBV13 with TRBJ2-7, with D maybe TRBD1 (6 bases). The CDR3 has 15 amino acids. Germline V lookup: CDR1 PRHDT, CDR2 FYEKMQ (reference sequence). CDR3 DNA sequence: TGTGCCAGCAGCCTAGGCAGGTCAGGGGTCTACGAGCAGTACTTC. Translated, it gives CASSLGRSGVYEQYF.

This chain joins TRBV3-1 and TRBJ2-3; D uncertain. From germline, CDR1 is LGHDT and CDR2 YNNKEL (reference sequence). The CDR3 runs to 14 residues. V lost 3 bases to trimming and J lost 1 base, with 8 bases between them. The CDR3 here is CASSHAGRTDTQYF. In nucleotides, the CDR3 is TGTGCCAGCAGCCATGCTGGACGCACAGATACGCAGTATTTT.

The rearrangement uses TRBV20-1 and TRBJ2-1; D is tentatively TRBD1 or TRBD2 (6 bases each). This CDR3 has 12 amino acids. The V gene lost 6 bases and the J gene lost 8 bases, with 14 bases spanning the gap. In germline, CDR1 is DFQATT, CDR2 SNEGSKA (reference sequence). The CDR3 here is CSARGAGDEQFF. CDR3 DNA: TGCAGTGCGCGCGGGGCAGGGGATGAGCAGTTCTTC.

The chain carries TRBV19 and TRBJ1-6, with 10 bases identical to TRBD1. Germline-derived CDR1 and CDR2 are LNHDA and SQIVND (reference sequence). CDR3 length equals 15 residues. V dropped 2 bases and J dropped 7; count of bases not matched to a gene: 2. CDR3: CASSIWDRGNSPLHF. CDR3 bases: TGTGCCAGTAGTATATGGGACAGGGGAAATTCACCCCTCCACTTT.

The chain is built from TRBV7-2 and TRBJ1-2; D is possibly TRBD1 (6 bases). With 5 bases removed from V and 6 bases from J, the gap between germline ends came to 13 bases. The CDR3 is 13 amino acids. In germline, CDR1 is SGHTA, CDR2 FQGNSA. The CDR3 sequence is CASSPGHPDGYTF. Here the CDR3 DNA reads TGTGCCAGCAGCCCGGGACACCCAGATGGCTACACCTTC.

This chain uses TRBV6-5 with TRBJ2-5; 8 bases are a match to TRBD1. V lost 5 bases and J lost 0; bases outside the gene matches: 5. Per the germline V gene, CDR1 is MNHEY and CDR2 is SVGAGI. This CDR3 region has 15 residues. CDR3 DNA sequence: TGTGCCAGCAGTCCCCGGACAGGGTACCAAGAGACCCAGTACTTC. It translates to CASSPRTGYQETQYF.

This chain uses TRBV12-3 or TRBV12-4 with TRBJ2-3; unclear D gene. The V gene lost 6 bases and the J gene lost 10 bases, with 11 bases spanning the gap. The CDR3 covers 11 residues. The CDR3 nucleotides read TGTGCCAGCAGGCGAGGCCGGGCGCAGTATTTT. The encoded protein is CASRRGRAQYF.

The gene calls are TRBV2 and TRBJ1-4; 9 bases align to TRBD1. CDR1 SNHLY and CDR2 FYNNEI come from the germline V gene. Unmatched junction bases numbered 9, after V lost 10 bases and J lost 0 bases. This CDR3 region has 16 residues. CDR3 in DNA: TGTGCCATCAAAGGGACAGGGTATCCAACTAATGAAAAACTGTTTTTT. Amino acid sequence: CAIKGTGYPTNEKLFF.

The V gene is TRBV29-1, the J gene TRBJ2-5, with D maybe TRBD2 (6 bases). There are 12 residues in the CDR3. The germline V and J ends were trimmed by 4 bases and 2 bases, with 8 bases remaining between them. Germline loops: CDR1 SQVTM, CDR2 ANQGSEA. CDR3 in DNA: TGCAGCGTTGTTGGGGGGCAAGAGACCCAGTACTTC. Its protein product is CSVVGGQETQYF.

V is TRBV20-1 and J is TRBJ1-2, with 9 nucleotides matching TRBD1. Germline V gives CDR1 DFQATT, CDR2 SNEGSKA (reference sequence). This CDR3 is built from 13 residues. The V gene end was trimmed by 4 bases and the J gene end by 5 bases; junction bases not matched to a gene: 5. DNA for the CDR3: TGCAGTGCTACCCCGACAGGGGGGTATGGCTACACCTTC. It encodes CSATPTGGYGYTF.

The chain uses TRBV12-3 or TRBV12-4 and TRBJ2-7; 11 bases map to TRBD1. V trimming: 2 bases; J trimming: 7 bases; junction bases outside the gene matches: 4. The CDR3 length is 14 residues. This CDR3 is CASSLIGTGGEQYF. Written as DNA, the CDR3 is TGTGCCAGCAGTTTAATCGGGACAGGGGGAGAGCAGTACTTC.

This sequence joins TRBV29-1 and TRBJ2-7; 9 positions match TRBD1. Looked up from germline, CDR1 is SQVTM and CDR2 is ANQGSEA. Trimming at V came to 7 bases and at J to 4 bases, leaving 14 bases not matched to a gene. This CDR3 comprises 15 residues. This CDR3 is CSAIQGATHPYEQYF. The CDR3 region has the DNA TGCAGCGCCATACAGGGGGCCACCCATCCATACGAGCAGTACTTC.

The chain employs TRBV13 and TRBJ2-7, with D possibly being TRBD2 (5 bases). V lost 4 bases to trimming and J lost 4 bases, with 14 bases between them. The CDR3 spans 14 residues. Looked up from germline, CDR1 is PRHDT and CDR2 is FYEKMQ (reference sequence). This CDR3 reads CASSSKRGMYEQYF. CDR3 coding DNA: TGTGCCAGCAGCTCCAAGAGAGGGATGTACGAGCAGTACTTC.

The chain combines TRBV18 with TRBJ1-6; TRBD1 is a possible D gene (6 bases). Germline V gene lookup returns CDR1 KGHSH and CDR2 LQKENI. The germline V and J ends were trimmed by 3 bases and 7 bases, with 10 bases remaining between them. CDR3 length: 14 amino acids. CDR3 sequence reads: CASSPGAPNSPLHF. In DNA, the CDR3 is TGTGCCAGCTCACCGGGGGCCCCGAATTCACCCCTCCACTTT. The full variable domain, its missing parts supplied by reference TRBV18 and TRBJ1-6, is NAGVMQNPRHLVRRRGQEARLRCSPMKGHSHVYWYRQLPEEGLKFMVYLQKENIIDESGMPKERFSAEFPKEGPSILRIQQVVRGDSAAYFCASSPGAPNSPLHFGNGTRLTVT.